Below are 8 T cell receptor beta chains sequenced from a single sample in a study of early T cells in non-severe SARS-CoV-2 infection. TCRdb redid the calling of the 5' RACE reads with MiXCR, one entry per CDR3 protein. In the table there are 55,000 to 65,000 distinct CDR3 sequences, under 14% of which are singletons. The sequenced sample consisted of whole blood. The receptors were sampled from an adult who was a healthcare worker with PCR-confirmed SARS-CoV-2 infection or an uninfected control (not recorded which).

This chain links TRBV6-5 with TRBJ1-6; D unclear. V was trimmed by 2 bases and J by 5 bases, leaving 10 bases between them. The CDR3 extends over 15 amino acids. Germline V CDR1 and CDR2: MNHEY, SVGAGI. The CDR3 bases are TGTGCCAGCAGTTACGAGGCGGGTAATAATTCACCCCTCCACTTT. Encoded protein: CASSYEAGNNSPLHF.

Ten or more counts support this clonotype. This sequence joins TRBV7-2 and TRBJ2-3; 9 bases align to TRBD1. The germline gives CDR1 SGHTA, CDR2 FQGNSA. The CDR3 covers 14 residues. V lost 5 bases and J lost 6; bases outside the gene matches: 6. CDR3 sequence reads: CASSLQGADDTQYF. The CDR3, as DNA: TGTGCCAGCAGCCTACAGGGGGCGGATGATACGCAGTATTTT.

This clonotype was counted between two and nine times. This sequence joins TRBV6-1 and TRBJ2-1; perhaps TRBD2 as D (7 bases). The germline V and J ends were trimmed by 1 base and 14 bases, with 9 bases remaining between them. CDR3 length: 11 residues. Germline CDR1 reads MNHNS; CDR2 reads SASEGT. This CDR3 reads CASSEGGGKFF. The CDR3 coding sequence is TGTGCCAGCAGTGAAGGGGGGGGCAAGTTCTTC.

This clonotype occurred many times. The gene calls are TRBV20-1 and TRBJ1-2; a weak D match, TRBD1 (6 bases). V lost 6 bases and J 5 bases, leaving 19 bases between the germline ends. The CDR3 is made up of 14 amino acids. Looked up from germline, CDR1 is DFQATT and CDR2 is SNEGSKA (reference sequence). In DNA form, the CDR3 reads TGCAGTGCCAATATCGTACAGGGATGGTATGGCTACACCTTC. It codes for CSANIVQGWYGYTF.

This clonotype was counted many times. The CDR3 reads CASSFPLSGGGGTDTQYF. The CDR3 DNA sequence: TGTGCCAGCAGCTTCCCCCTTAGCGGGGGGGGCGGCACAGATACGCAGTATTTT. V usage is TRBV5-8 and J usage is TRBJ2-3, with 11 bases fitting TRBD2. V gave up 2 bases and J gave up 1 base; unmatched junction bases: 9. The CDR3 is 18 residues long. The germline CDR1 and CDR2 sequences are SGHTS and YDEGEE.

There are a few counts of this clonotype. The chain has TRBV27 and TRBJ2-7; 7 bases match TRBD1. Per the germline V gene, CDR1 is MNHEY and CDR2 is SMNVEV (reference sequence). The CDR3 extends over 14 amino acids. V trimming: 8 bases; J trimming: 4 bases; junction bases outside the gene matches: 11. The CDR3 sequence is CASGERGPSYEQYF. CDR3 bases: TGTGCCAGCGGAGAGAGGGGGCCCTCTTACGAGCAGTACTTC.

This clonotype appeared a few times. The rearrangement joins TRBV15 to TRBJ1-1; D gene unclear. The V end lost 0 bases, the J end lost 4 bases, and 9 bases lay between the germline ends. CDR1 and CDR2 (germline): LNHNV, YYDKDF (reference sequence). CDR3 size: 14 residues. CDR3 DNA: TGTGCCACCAGCAGAGATAGGAAAGGCACTGAAGCTTTCTTT. Its translation is CATSRDRKGTEAFF.

V gene TRBV2 combines with J gene TRBJ1-2; D gene uncertain. V dropped 5 bases and J dropped 6 bases, with 13 bases sitting between them. CDR1 SNHLY and CDR2 FYNNEI come from the germline V gene. The CDR3 is 13 amino acids. The CDR3 loop reads CASSWGGKDGYTF. The DNA of the CDR3 is TGTGCCAGCAGTTGGGGAGGAAAGGATGGCTACACCTTC.